The next 19 T cell receptor beta chains were all read from a single sample in a study of blood T cell repertoires in COVID-19. Using immunoSEQ multiplex PCR, the repertoire was profiled, and TCRdb retains in-frame clones only, with some absent. This table has about 120,000 clones, about 88% appearing once. Sequenced input: peripheral blood. The origin of the receptors is a woman in her 70s who had recovered from COVID-19.

The V and J genes are TRBV2 and TRBJ2-7; no reliable D call. The germline V gene encodes CDR1 SNHLY and CDR2 FYNNEI. The CDR3 spans 13 residues. Trimming pared 6 bases from V and 3 bases from J, leaving 12 bases between. In DNA, the CDR3 is TGTGCCAGCAGCATCACACGAAACTACGAGCAGTACTTC. Translating gives CASSITRNYEQYF.

This chain connects TRBV6-5 to TRBJ2-1; D is undetermined. The CDR3 runs 11 residues. V dropped 7 bases and J dropped 8 bases, with 9 bases sitting between them. From germline, CDR1 is MNHEY and CDR2 SVGAGI. The CDR3: CASTLSDEQFF. CDR3 coding DNA: TGTGCCAGCACCCTATCCGATGAGCAGTTCTTC.

This clone was seen a few times. V gene TRBV28 combines with J gene TRBJ2-2, with a possible D match to TRBD1 (5 bases). Trimming took 4 bases from V and 3 from J, leaving 12 bases between them. This CDR3 has 15 amino acids. Per germline, CDR1 MDHEN and CDR2 SYDVKM. The CDR3: CASSSGSGYTGELFF. The CDR3 DNA reads as TGTGCCAGCAGTTCTGGGTCAGGGTACACCGGGGAGCTGTTTTTT.

With respect to this clone: Other DNA sequences from this sample encode an identical CDR3 as well. V usage is TRBV5-5 and J usage is TRBJ2-1, with D tentatively TRBD2 (5 bases). The CDR3 loop spans 18 amino acids. Germline loops: CDR1 SGHKS, CDR2 YYEKEE (reference sequence). V lost 6 bases and J 0 bases, leaving 22 bases between the germline ends. The CDR3 protein is CASTEIRGSRSSYNEQFF. In DNA, the CDR3 is TGTGCCAGCACAGAGATAAGAGGGTCGCGAAGCTCCTACAATGAGCAGTTCTTC.

The chain is built from TRBV7-2 and TRBJ2-2; D gene unclear. The germline V and J ends were trimmed by 1 base and 2 bases, with 8 bases remaining between them. CDR3 length: 15 residues. The germline CDR1 and CDR2 sequences are SGHTA and FQGNSA. The CDR3 nucleotides read TGTGCCAGCAGCTTAGTACTTTCTAACACCGGGGAGCTGTTTTTT. Amino acid sequence: CASSLVLSNTGELFF.

This chain connects TRBV18 to TRBJ1-4; D is unresolved. Germline lookup yields CDR1 KGHSH and CDR2 LQKENI. There are 14 residues in the CDR3. Trimming shortened V by 2 bases and J by 4 bases, and 8 bases separated the two germline ends. The CDR3 loop reads CASSPSQVNEKLFF. The CDR3 nucleotides read TGTGCCAGCTCACCATCCCAGGTTAATGAAAAACTGTTTTTT.

This chain joins TRBV30 and TRBJ1-2, with 7 bases aligning to TRBD1. The junction had 11 bases not matched to a gene; V was cut back by 3 bases and J by 4 bases. The CDR3 has 15 residues. Germline assignment: CDR1 GTSNPN and CDR2 SVGIG (reference sequence). CDR3 nucleotides: TGTGCCTGGAGAGTAACCAGGGGGGCCACCTATGGCTACACCTTC. This translates into CAWRVTRGATYGYTF.

This chain connects TRBV30 to TRBJ1-2; D gene ambiguous. This CDR3 has 12 amino acids. Trimming removed 3 bases at V and 8 bases at J, with 13 bases between. The germline V gene has CDR1 GTSNPN and CDR2 SVGIG (reference sequence). Here the CDR3 reads CAWSIWTRGYTF. The CDR3 DNA reads as TGTGCCTGGAGCATTTGGACTCGGGGCTACACCTTC.

This rearrangement joins TRBV7-2 to TRBJ2-1, with TRBD2 identical over 9 bases. The trim removed 2 bases at V and 5 bases at J, leaving 4 bases unmatched. The germline V gene has CDR1 SGHTA and CDR2 FQGNSA. CDR3 length: 15 amino acids. The CDR3 coding sequence is TGTGCCAGCAGCTTACTGCGGGGGGGCCACAATGAGCAGTTCTTC. This translates into CASSLLRGGHNEQFF.

The chain joins TRBV5-1 to TRBJ2-5, with D perhaps matching TRBD2 (5 bases). CDR3 length equals 15 residues. Looked up from germline, CDR1 is SGHRS and CDR2 is YFSETQ. The V end was cut by 4 bases, the J end by 2 bases, with 15 bases between. The CDR3 DNA sequence: TGCGCCAGCAGCATGACTGGGAGCGGTCAAGAGACCCAGTACTTC. This encodes CASSMTGSGQETQYF.

As DNA, the CDR3 is TGCGCCAGCAGCCCCTTCCGGGACTCCGGAGGCAATCAGCCCCAGCATTTT. This translates into CASSPFRDSGGNQPQHF. This rearrangement joins TRBV4-1 to TRBJ1-5; maybe TRBD1 (5 bases). V lost 4 bases, J lost 2 bases, and 18 bases lay in between. The CDR3 totals 17 residues. Germline CDR1 reads MGHRA; CDR2 reads YSYEKL.

The rearrangement uses TRBV30 and TRBJ2-7; no clear D gene. V was shortened by 3 bases and J by 0 bases, with 6 bases between the two germline ends. Germline V gene data show CDR1 as GTSNPN and CDR2 as SVGIG (reference sequence). The CDR3 consists of 12 residues. The CDR3 is CAWRPDSYEQYF. DNA of the CDR3: TGTGCCTGGAGGCCAGACTCCTACGAGCAGTACTTC.

V and J are TRBV4-3 and TRBJ2-2; 8 nucleotides line up with TRBD2. With V trimmed by 0 bases and J by 1 base, 7 bases remained unmatched. The CDR3 covers 18 residues. CDR1 is LGHNA and CDR2 is YSLEER in the germline V gene. The CDR3 coding sequence is TGCGCCAGCAGCCAAGAGTATCTTAGCGGGAAGAACACCGGGGAGCTGTTTTTT. Protein sequence: CASSQEYLSGKNTGELFF.

The gene calls are TRBV20-1 and TRBJ1-1; a weak D match, TRBD1 (5 bases). The V and J ends lost 1 base and 11 bases respectively, with 11 bases between them. This CDR3 is 11 amino acids long. CDR1 DFQATT and CDR2 SNEGSKA come from the germline V gene (reference sequence). CDR3 nucleotide sequence: TGCAGTGCTAGAGGGCGCGGGGCCGCTTTCTTT. It encodes CSARGRGAAFF.

This chain connects TRBV30 to TRBJ2-7, with unresolved D. CDR3 length: 11 residues. Germline V gene data show CDR1 as GTSNPN and CDR2 as SVGIG (reference sequence). Trimming pared 3 bases from V and 3 bases from J, leaving 6 bases between. The CDR3 bases are TGTGCCTGGAGCCCTGTCTACGAGCAGTACTTC. Translation: CAWSPVYEQYF.

In its sample, this clone was seen a few times. The chain employs TRBV27 and TRBJ2-3, with D perhaps matching TRBD2 (5 bases). From germline, CDR1 is MNHEY and CDR2 SMNVEV (reference sequence). The CDR3 is 13 residues long. Trimming pared 6 bases from V and 4 bases from J, leaving 11 bases between. The CDR3 DNA reads TGTGCCAGCAGCGTGATCGGGGCAGATACGCAGTATTTT. Translated, it gives CASSVIGADTQYF.

The chain employs TRBV7-2 and TRBJ2-5; tentative D call: TRBD1 (7 bases). The CDR3 contains 15 residues. Trimming stripped 6 bases from V and 5 bases from J, with 19 bases between. CDR1 and CDR2 (germline): SGHTA, FQGNSA. The CDR3 bases are TGTGCCAGCAGTCGAGGGGGCAGGGGAGGTGAGACCCAGTACTTC. Amino acid sequence: CASSRGGRGGETQYF.

The chain has TRBV18 and TRBJ2-1; TRBD2 matches at 10 bases. CDR1 is KGHSH and CDR2 is LQKENI in the germline V gene. The CDR3 covers 15 residues. V lost 5 bases, J lost 8 bases, and 9 bases stayed unmatched. The chain's CDR3 is CASSSPSGGRYEQFF. For the CDR3, the DNA is TGTGCCAGCTCATCCCCTAGCGGGGGTAGATATGAGCAGTTCTTC.

V and J are TRBV7-9 and TRBJ2-3; D is unresolved. The length of the CDR3 is 13 residues. Germline CDR1 SEHNR, CDR2 FQNEAQ (reference sequence). Trimming pared 4 bases from V and 1 base from J, leaving 6 bases between. CDR3 nucleotide sequence: TGTGCCAGCAGCTCCCAGGGCACAGATACGCAGTATTTT. This codes for CASSSQGTDTQYF.